Detailed here is one TCR beta chain. The target antigen is unknown. CDR1 SGHAT and CDR2 FQNNGV come from the germline V gene. Trimming took 4 bases from V and 4 from J, leaving 10 bases between them. The CDR3 loop spans 13 amino acids. The sample is drawn from a study of cytomegalovirus exposure and HLA in healthy donors. In the PCR, 60 Vbeta and 13 Jbeta primers were used. Generated by immunoSEQ multiplex PCR, the TCRdb table keeps only in-frame clones and is missing some. The sample holds approximately 150,000 clones, 79% seen once. Findings of the study overall: Excluded: some indistinguishable V segments such as TRBV6-2 and TRBV6-3. Rarity held for most TCR sequences, but there were some public TCRs that occurred in many donors. Analysis performed later found roughly 18,000 TCR beta sequences associated with HLA alleles at 0.05 false discovery rate.

The V gene is TRBV11-2, the J gene TRBJ2-5; TRBD1 is a possible D gene (5 bases). The TCR was taken from a man in his forties in good health and CMV-seronegative. Source material: PBMCs. The CDR3 spells CASSSRVGETQYF. The CDR3 nucleotides read TGTGCCAGCAGCTCCAGGGTAGGAGAGACCCAGTACTTC.